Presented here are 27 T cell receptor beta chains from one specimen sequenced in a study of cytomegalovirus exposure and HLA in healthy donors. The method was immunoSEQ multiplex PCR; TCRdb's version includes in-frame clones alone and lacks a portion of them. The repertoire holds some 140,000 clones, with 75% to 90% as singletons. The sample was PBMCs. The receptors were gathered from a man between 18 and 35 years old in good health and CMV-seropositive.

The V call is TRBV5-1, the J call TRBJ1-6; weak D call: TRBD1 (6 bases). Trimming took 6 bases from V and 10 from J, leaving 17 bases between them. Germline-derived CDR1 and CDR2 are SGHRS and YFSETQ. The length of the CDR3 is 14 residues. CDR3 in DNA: TGCGCCAGCACCTCGGACAGTTCTGGATCACCCCTCCACTTT. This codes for CASTSDSSGSPLHF.

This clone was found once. The CDR3, as DNA: TGTGCCTGGAGTTTGGGACAGGGGACCTATAGCAATCAGCCCCAGCATTTT. Translating gives CAWSLGQGTYSNQPQHF. The V gene is TRBV30, the J gene TRBJ1-5; 10 bases line up with TRBD1. V trimming: 2 bases; J trimming: 0 bases; junction bases outside the gene matches: 7. The CDR3 totals 17 residues. Germline CDR1 is GTSNPN and CDR2 is SVGIG (reference sequence).

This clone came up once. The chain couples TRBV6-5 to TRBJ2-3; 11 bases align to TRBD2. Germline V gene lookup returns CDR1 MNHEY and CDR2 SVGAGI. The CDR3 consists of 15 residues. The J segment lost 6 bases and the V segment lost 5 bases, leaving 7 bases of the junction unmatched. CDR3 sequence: CASSPGLAGGDTQYF. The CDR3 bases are TGTGCCAGCAGTCCCGGCTTAGCGGGGGGGGATACGCAGTATTTT.

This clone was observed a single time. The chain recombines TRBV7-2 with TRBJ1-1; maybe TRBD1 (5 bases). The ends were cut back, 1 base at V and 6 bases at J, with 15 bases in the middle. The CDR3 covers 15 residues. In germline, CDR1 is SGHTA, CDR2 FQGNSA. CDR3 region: CASSLVLGVSAEAFF. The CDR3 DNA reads TGTGCCAGCAGCTTAGTGCTAGGGGTCAGCGCTGAAGCTTTCTTT.

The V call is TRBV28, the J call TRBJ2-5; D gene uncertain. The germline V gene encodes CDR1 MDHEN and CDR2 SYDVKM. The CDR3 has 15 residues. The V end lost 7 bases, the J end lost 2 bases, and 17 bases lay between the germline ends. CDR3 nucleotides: TGTGCCAGCACCCTTAGTGGCGGCTTACAAGAGACCCAGTACTTC. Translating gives CASTLSGGLQETQYF.

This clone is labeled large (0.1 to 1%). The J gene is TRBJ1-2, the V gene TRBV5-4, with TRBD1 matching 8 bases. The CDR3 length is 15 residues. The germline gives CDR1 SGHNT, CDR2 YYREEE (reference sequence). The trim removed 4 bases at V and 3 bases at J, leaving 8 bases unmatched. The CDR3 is CASSQRGQGYYGYTF. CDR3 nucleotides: TGTGCCAGCAGCCAGCGCGGACAGGGCTACTATGGCTACACCTTC.

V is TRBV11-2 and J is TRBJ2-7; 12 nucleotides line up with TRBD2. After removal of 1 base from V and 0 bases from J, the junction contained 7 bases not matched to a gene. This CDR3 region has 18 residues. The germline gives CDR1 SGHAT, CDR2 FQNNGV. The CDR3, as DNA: TGTGCCAGCAGCTTAGTCGGAGGACTAGCGGGAAACTCCTACGAGCAGTACTTC. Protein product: CASSLVGGLAGNSYEQYF.

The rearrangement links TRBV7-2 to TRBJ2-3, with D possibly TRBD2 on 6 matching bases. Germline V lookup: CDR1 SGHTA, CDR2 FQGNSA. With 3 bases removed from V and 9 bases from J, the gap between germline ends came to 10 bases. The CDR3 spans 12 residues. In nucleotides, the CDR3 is TGTGCCAGCAGCTTTGAGGGGAGGACGCAGTATTTT. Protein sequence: CASSFEGRTQYF.

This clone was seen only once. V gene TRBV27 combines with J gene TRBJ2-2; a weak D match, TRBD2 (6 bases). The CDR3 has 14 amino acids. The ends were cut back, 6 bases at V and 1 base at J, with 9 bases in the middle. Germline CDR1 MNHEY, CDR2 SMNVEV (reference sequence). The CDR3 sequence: CASRWRGNTGELFF. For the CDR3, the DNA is TGTGCCAGCAGGTGGAGGGGGAACACCGGGGAGCTGTTTTTT.

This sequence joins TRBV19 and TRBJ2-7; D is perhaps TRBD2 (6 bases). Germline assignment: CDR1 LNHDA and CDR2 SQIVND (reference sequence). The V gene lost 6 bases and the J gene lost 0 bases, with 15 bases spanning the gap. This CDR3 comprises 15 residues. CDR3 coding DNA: TGTGCCAGTAGGTGGCGGGACTTAAGCTCCTACGAGCAGTACTTC. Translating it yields CASRWRDLSSYEQYF.

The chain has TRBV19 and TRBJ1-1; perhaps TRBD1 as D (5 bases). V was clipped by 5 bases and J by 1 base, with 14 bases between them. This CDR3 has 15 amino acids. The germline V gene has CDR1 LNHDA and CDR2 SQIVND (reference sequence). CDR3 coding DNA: TGTGCCAGTAGTTTCGTAAGGGGCAAGAACACTGAAGCTTTCTTT. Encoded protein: CASSFVRGKNTEAFF.

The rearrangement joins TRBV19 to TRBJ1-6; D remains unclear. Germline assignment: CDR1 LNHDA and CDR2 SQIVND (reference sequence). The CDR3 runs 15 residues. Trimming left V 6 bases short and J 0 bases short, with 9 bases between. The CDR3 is CASRPLSSYNSPLHF. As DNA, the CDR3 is TGTGCCAGTAGGCCCTTGAGCTCCTATAATTCACCCCTCCACTTT.

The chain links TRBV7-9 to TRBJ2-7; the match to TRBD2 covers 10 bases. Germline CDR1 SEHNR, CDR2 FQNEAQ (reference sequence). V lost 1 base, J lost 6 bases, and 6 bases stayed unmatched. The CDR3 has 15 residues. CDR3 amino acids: CASSLGSGREGEQYF. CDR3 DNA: TGTGCCAGCAGCTTAGGGAGCGGGAGGGAGGGCGAGCAGTACTTC.

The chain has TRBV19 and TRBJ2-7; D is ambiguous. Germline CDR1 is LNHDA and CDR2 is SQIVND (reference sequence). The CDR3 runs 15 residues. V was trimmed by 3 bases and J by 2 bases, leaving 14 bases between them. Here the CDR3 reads CASSIEMGRTYEQYF. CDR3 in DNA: TGTGCCAGTAGTATCGAGATGGGCAGGACCTACGAGCAGTACTTC.

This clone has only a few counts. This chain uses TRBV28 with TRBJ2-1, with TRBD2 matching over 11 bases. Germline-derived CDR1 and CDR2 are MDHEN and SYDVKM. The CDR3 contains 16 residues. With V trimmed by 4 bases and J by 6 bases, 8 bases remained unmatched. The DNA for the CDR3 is TGTGCCAGCAGTTCCCCCACTAGCGGGAGTAGCAATGAGCAGTTCTTC. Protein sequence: CASSSPTSGSSNEQFF.

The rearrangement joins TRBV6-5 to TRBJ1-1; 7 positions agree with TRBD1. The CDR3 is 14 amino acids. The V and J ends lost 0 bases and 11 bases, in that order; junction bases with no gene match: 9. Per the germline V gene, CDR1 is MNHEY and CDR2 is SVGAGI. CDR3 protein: CASSYSRTGAGAFF. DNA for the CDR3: TGTGCCAGCAGTTACTCCCGGACAGGAGCCGGGGCTTTCTTT.

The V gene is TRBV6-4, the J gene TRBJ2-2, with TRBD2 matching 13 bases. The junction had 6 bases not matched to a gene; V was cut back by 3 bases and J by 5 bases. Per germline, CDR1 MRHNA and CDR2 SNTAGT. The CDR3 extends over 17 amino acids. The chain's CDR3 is CASSERLAGGRTGELFF. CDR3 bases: TGTGCCAGCAGTGAAAGACTAGCGGGGGGCCGGACCGGGGAGCTGTTTTTT.

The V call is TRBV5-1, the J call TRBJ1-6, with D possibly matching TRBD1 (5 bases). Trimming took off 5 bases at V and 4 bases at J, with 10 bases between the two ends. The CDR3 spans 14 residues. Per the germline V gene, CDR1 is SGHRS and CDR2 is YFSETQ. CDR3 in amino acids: CASSTTAYNSPLHF. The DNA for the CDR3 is TGCGCCAGCAGTACGACAGCGTATAATTCACCCCTCCACTTT.

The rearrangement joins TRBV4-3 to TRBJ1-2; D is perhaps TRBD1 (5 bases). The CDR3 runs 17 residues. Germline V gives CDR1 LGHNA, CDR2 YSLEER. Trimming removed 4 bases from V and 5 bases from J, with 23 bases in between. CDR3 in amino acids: CASSPSWNGALGYGYTF. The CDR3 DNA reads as TGCGCCAGCAGCCCAAGCTGGAATGGGGCCTTGGGATATGGCTACACCTTC.

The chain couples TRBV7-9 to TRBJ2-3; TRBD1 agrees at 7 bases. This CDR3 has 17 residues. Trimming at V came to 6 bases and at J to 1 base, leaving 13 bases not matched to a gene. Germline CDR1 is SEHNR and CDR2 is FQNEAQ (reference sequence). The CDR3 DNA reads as TGTGCCAGCAGTATAGGGGGCTATAGGAGTGGCACAGATACGCAGTATTTT. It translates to CASSIGGYRSGTDTQYF.

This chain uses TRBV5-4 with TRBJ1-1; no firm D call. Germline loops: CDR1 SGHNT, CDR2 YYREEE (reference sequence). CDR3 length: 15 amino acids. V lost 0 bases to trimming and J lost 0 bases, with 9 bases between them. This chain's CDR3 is CASSLAGSMNTEAFF. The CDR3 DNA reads TGTGCCAGCAGCTTGGCCGGGTCCATGAACACTGAAGCTTTCTTT.

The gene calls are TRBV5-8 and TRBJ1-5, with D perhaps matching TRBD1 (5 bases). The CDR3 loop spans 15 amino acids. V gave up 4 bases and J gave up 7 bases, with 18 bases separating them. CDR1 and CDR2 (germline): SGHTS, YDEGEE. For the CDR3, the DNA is TGTGCCAGCAGCCGCCCGGCGGGAAGGGGACAGCCCCAGCATTTT. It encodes CASSRPAGRGQPQHF.

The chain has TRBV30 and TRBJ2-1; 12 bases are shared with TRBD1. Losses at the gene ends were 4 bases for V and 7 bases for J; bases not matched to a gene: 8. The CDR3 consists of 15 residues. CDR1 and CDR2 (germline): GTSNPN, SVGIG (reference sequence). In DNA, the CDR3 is TGTGCCTGGAATCTCGGGACAGGGGGCCGGAATGAGCAGTTCTTC. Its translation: CAWNLGTGGRNEQFF.

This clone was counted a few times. The CDR3 DNA follows: TGTGCCAGCAGTCCTAACAGGTTGCCCTACGAGCAGTACTTC. Translation: CASSPNRLPYEQYF. This chain uses TRBV7-9 with TRBJ2-7, with TRBD1 as a possible D gene (5 bases). The CDR3 spans 14 residues. Germline V gene data show CDR1 as SEHNR and CDR2 as FQNEAQ (reference sequence). V lost 6 bases to trimming and J lost 2 bases, with 14 bases between them. The variable domain in full, with the rest retrieved from reference TRBV7-9 and TRBJ2-7, is DTGVSQNPRHKITKRGQNVTFRCDPISEHNRLYWYRQTLGQGPEFLTYFQNEAQLEKSRLLSDRFSAERPKGSFSTLEIQRTEQGDSAMYLCASSPNRLPYEQYFGPGTRLTVT.

The CDR3 nucleotides are TGTGCCTGGAGGGGACAGGGCGGGAGGCAGCCCCAGCATTTT. Translation: CAWRGQGGRQPQHF. V gene TRBV30 combines with J gene TRBJ1-5; 9 bases agree with TRBD1. This CDR3 comprises 14 residues. Germline V gives CDR1 GTSNPN, CDR2 SVGIG (reference sequence). V trimming: 3 bases; J trimming: 7 bases; junction bases outside the gene matches: 7.

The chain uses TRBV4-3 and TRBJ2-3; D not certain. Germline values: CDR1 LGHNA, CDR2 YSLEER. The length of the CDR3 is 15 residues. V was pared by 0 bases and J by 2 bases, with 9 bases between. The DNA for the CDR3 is TGCGCCAGCAGCCAAGATGCGGCAGCCACAGATACGCAGTATTTT. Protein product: CASSQDAAATDTQYF.

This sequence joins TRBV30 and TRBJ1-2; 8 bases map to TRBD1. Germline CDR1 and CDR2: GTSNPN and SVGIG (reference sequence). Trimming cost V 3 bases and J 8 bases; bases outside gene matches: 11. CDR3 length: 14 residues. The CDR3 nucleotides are TGTGCCTGGAGGGACAGGGCAGGGGGCGACGGCTACACCTTC. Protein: CAWRDRAGGDGYTF.